Presented here are 23 T cell receptor beta chains from one specimen sequenced in a study of Ad26.COV2.S vaccination and SARS-CoV-2 variants. The sample's treatment: some 20 received Ad26.COV2.S at low or high dose, single or two shots; 5 received placebo; per-sample allocation not given. Sample collection was performed on day 63 after the first vaccine or placebo injection. The table came from immunoSEQ multiplex PCR; TCRdb's copy has only in-frame clones and leaves some out. Among a few hundred thousand clones listed, more than 75% were seen once. This sample comprised peripheral blood, obtained in a trial of Ad26.COV2.S vaccine versus placebo. The receptors stem from a person between 18 and 60 years old who received the Ad26.COV2.S COVID-19 vaccine or a placebo.

The rearrangement joins TRBV7-9 to TRBJ2-1; 13 bases fit TRBD2. V was clipped by 5 bases and J by 0 bases; unmatched bases: 10. CDR3 size: 19 residues. Germline V gives CDR1 SEHNR, CDR2 FQNEAQ (reference sequence). The CDR3 DNA is TGTGCCAGCAGCGGATGGACTAGCGGGGGTCGAAGCTCCTACAATGAGCAGTTCTTC. This encodes CASSGWTSGGRSSYNEQFF.

This chain joins TRBV9 and TRBJ2-7, with a tentative D call TRBD2 (6 bases). The CDR3 spans 14 residues. Trimming took off 3 bases at V and 6 bases at J, with 16 bases between the two ends. CDR1 is SGDLS and CDR2 is YYNGEE in the germline V gene. This chain's CDR3 is CASSGVRGKGEQYF. CDR3 coding DNA: TGTGCCAGCAGCGGGGTGCGGGGCAAGGGCGAGCAGTACTTC.

The CDR3, as DNA: TGTGCCAGCAGTCCCCGGACTAGCGGGGGAATTAATACGCAGTATTTT. Amino acids: CASSPRTSGGINTQYF. The genes are TRBV2 and TRBJ2-3, with TRBD2 identical over 13 bases. Looked up from germline, CDR1 is SNHLY and CDR2 is FYNNEI. V dropped 5 bases and J dropped 7; count of bases not matched to a gene: 9. This CDR3 has 16 amino acids. Variable domain in full (rest from reference TRBV2 and TRBJ2-3): EPEVTQTPSHQVTQMGQEVILRCVPISNHLYFYWYRQILGQKVEFLVSFYNNEISEKSEIFDDQFSVERPDGSNFTLKIRSTKLEDSAMYFCASSPRTSGGINTQYFGPGTRLTVL.

J is TRBJ2-5 and V is TRBV7-6, with TRBD2 matching 8 bases. The V and J ends lost 2 bases and 0 bases, in that order; junction bases with no gene match: 5. From germline, CDR1 is SGHVS and CDR2 FNYEAQ. The length of the CDR3 is 16 residues. CDR3 sequence: CASSLLAGSYQETQYF. CDR3 nucleotides: TGTGCCAGCAGCTTACTAGCGGGCAGCTACCAAGAGACCCAGTACTTC.

This chain joins TRBV19 and TRBJ1-6, with D unclear. CDR3 length equals 15 residues. Germline lookup yields CDR1 LNHDA and CDR2 SQIVND (reference sequence). The V gene lost 3 bases and the J gene lost 1 base, with 7 bases spanning the gap. CDR3 coding DNA: TGTGCCAGTAGTATGACGGGGTCCTATAATTCACCCCTCCACTTT. Translated: CASSMTGSYNSPLHF.

This chain connects TRBV7-9 to TRBJ1-2, with a possible D match to TRBD1 (5 bases). Germline V CDR1 and CDR2: SEHNR, FQNEAQ (reference sequence). Trimming left V 4 bases short and J 5 bases short, with 17 bases between. There are 15 residues in the CDR3. Here the CDR3 reads CASSSTGTRTYGYTF. CDR3 coding DNA: TGTGCCAGCAGCTCAACCGGGACGCGAACTTATGGCTACACCTTC.

The chain couples TRBV2 to TRBJ2-7; D is perhaps TRBD2 (5 bases). Germline V gene data show CDR1 as SNHLY and CDR2 as FYNNEI. V lost 4 bases and J 2 bases, leaving 9 bases between the germline ends. This CDR3 is built from 13 residues. This CDR3 is CASSAGFAYEQYF. The CDR3 DNA reads as TGTGCCAGCAGTGCGGGGTTCGCCTACGAGCAGTACTTC.

The rearrangement uses TRBV3-1 (or the pseudogene TRBV3-2) and TRBJ1-1; 7 bases are a match to TRBD1. From germline, CDR1 is LGHDT and CDR2 YNNKEL (reference sequence). With V trimmed by 8 bases and J by 9 bases, 9 bases remained unmatched. The CDR3 consists of 12 residues. CDR3: CASDSPGQKAFF. The DNA for the CDR3 is TGTGCCAGCGACTCACCGGGACAGAAAGCTTTCTTT.

The chain combines TRBV29-1 with TRBJ1-1; D may be TRBD1 (6 bases). The V and J ends lost 6 bases and 5 bases respectively, with 13 bases between them. This CDR3 region has 12 residues. CDR1 SQVTM and CDR2 ANQGSEA come from the germline V gene. CDR3 sequence (DNA): TGCAGCGTCGTACAGGGTATTACTGAAGCTTTCTTT. Residues: CSVVQGITEAFF.

The rearrangement uses TRBV7-8 and TRBJ1-2; D is undetermined. Trimming shortened V by 2 bases and J by 6 bases, and 13 bases separated the two germline ends. From germline, CDR1 is SGHVS and CDR2 FQNEAQ. The CDR3 covers 14 residues. This CDR3 reads CASSLRIRRDGYTF. The CDR3 DNA reads as TGTGCCAGCAGCTTAAGAATCAGGAGGGATGGCTACACCTTC.

The table lists this clone with a count of one. The CDR3 DNA sequence: TGTGCCTGGAGTGTAGACAGGGGGAATCAGCCCCAGCATTTT. It translates to CAWSVDRGNQPQHF. The chain couples TRBV30 to TRBJ1-5; 9 nucleotides agree with TRBD1. The CDR3 consists of 14 residues. The ends lost 0 bases at V and 4 bases at J; junction bases unmatched: 1. Germline loops: CDR1 GTSNPN, CDR2 SVGIG (reference sequence).

This chain joins TRBV28 and TRBJ1-1; TRBD1 agrees at 10 bases. CDR1 and CDR2 from the germline V gene are MDHEN and SYDVKM. The CDR3 is 18 amino acids. V was clipped by 1 base and J by 4 bases; unmatched bases: 12. The CDR3 reads CASSLFGTGVSFGTEAFF. DNA for the CDR3: TGTGCCAGCAGTTTATTCGGGACAGGGGTCTCGTTTGGCACTGAAGCTTTCTTT.

Turning to this clone: At one boundary the junction diverges from the germline segment, which might be a read error. This chain joins TRBV29-1 and TRBJ2-7; TRBD1 or TRBD2 may be the D gene (5 bases each). Germline-derived CDR1 and CDR2 are SQVTM and ANQGSEA. The CDR3 runs to 12 residues. The CDR3 coding sequence is TGCAGCGTTCAAGACGGGGCCCAGGCCTCGTACTTC. It is translated as CSVQDGAQASYF.

The chain carries TRBV7-8 and TRBJ2-5; TRBD1 matches at 7 bases. The germline V gene has CDR1 SGHVS and CDR2 FQNEAQ. Germline trimming cut 0 bases from V and 4 bases from J; bases unmatched to any gene: 11. The CDR3 runs 17 residues. The CDR3 loop is CASSLARGQLGLETQYF. The CDR3 DNA sequence: TGTGCCAGCAGCTTAGCAAGGGGACAGTTAGGGTTAGAGACCCAGTACTTC.

As to this clone: The same CDR3 also results from other DNA sequences found in this sample. V usage is TRBV6-5 and J usage is TRBJ2-7; 8 nucleotides agree with TRBD1. Germline CDR1 MNHEY, CDR2 SVGAGI. This CDR3 is 14 amino acids long. V gave up 6 bases and J gave up 1 base; unmatched junction bases: 5. Written as DNA, the CDR3 is TGTGCCAGCAGCCCAGGACAGGGATCCTACGAGCAGTACTTC. Residues: CASSPGQGSYEQYF.

V usage is TRBV7-9 and J usage is TRBJ2-3, with D unresolved. V was shortened by 3 bases and J by 2 bases, with 6 bases between the two germline ends. CDR1 is SEHNR, CDR2 FQNEAQ, per germline (reference sequence). The CDR3 consists of 13 residues. The CDR3 loop is CASSFFTTDTQYF. The DNA for the CDR3 is TGTGCCAGCAGCTTTTTTACCACAGATACGCAGTATTTT.

CDR3 amino acids: CASSVVAHSTDTQYF. For the CDR3, the DNA is TGTGCCAGCAGCGTAGTTGCGCATAGCACAGATACGCAGTATTTT. This rearrangement joins TRBV9 to TRBJ2-3; D is unclear. Trimming pared 0 bases from V and 0 bases from J, leaving 8 bases between. Germline V gene lookup returns CDR1 SGDLS and CDR2 YYNGEE. CDR3 length equals 15 residues.

This chain joins TRBV5-6 and TRBJ1-4; D is uncertain. The germline gives CDR1 SGHDT, CDR2 YYEEEE. Trimming took off 1 base at V and 4 bases at J, with 8 bases between the two ends. The CDR3 consists of 14 residues. For the CDR3, the DNA is TGTGCCAGCAGCTTGCGGTGGAGTAATGAAAAACTGTTTTTT. As protein: CASSLRWSNEKLFF. Full variable domain (outside the CDR3, taken from reference TRBV5-6 and TRBJ1-4): DAGVTQSPTHLIKTRGQQVTLRCSPKSGHDTVSWYQQALGQGPQFIFQYYEEEERQRGNFPDRFSGHQFPNYSSELNVNALLLGDSALYLCASSLRWSNEKLFFGSGTQLSVL.

The chain is built from TRBV19 and TRBJ2-4; 7 bases are a match to TRBD2. Looked up from germline, CDR1 is LNHDA and CDR2 is SQIVND (reference sequence). The V and J ends lost 5 bases and 11 bases, in that order; junction bases with no gene match: 15. The CDR3 consists of 15 residues. The CDR3 DNA sequence: TGTGCCAGTAGTCACGGGGGGAGGGGAGAAGGCGTTCAGTACTTC. Protein sequence: CASSHGGRGEGVQYF.

This chain uses TRBV30 with TRBJ2-7; 8 nucleotides align to TRBD1. The CDR3 extends over 12 amino acids. Germline-derived CDR1 and CDR2 are GTSNPN and SVGIG (reference sequence). The J segment lost 6 bases and the V segment lost 6 bases, leaving 7 bases of the junction unmatched. The CDR3 nucleotides read TGTGCCTGTACTCAGGGGGCAGGCGAGCAGTACTTC. Translation gives CACTQGAGEQYF. Combining the CDR3 with reference TRBV30 and TRBJ2-7 gives the whole variable domain SQTIHQWPATLVQPVGSPLSLECTVEGTSNPNLYWYRQAAGRGLQLLFYSVGIGQISSEVPQNLSASRPQDRQFILSSKKLLLSDSGFYLCACTQGAGEQYFGPGTRLTVT.

CDR3 sequence: CASSSEHPGSAYLSEAFF. CDR3 DNA: TGTGCCAGCAGTTCAGAACATCCAGGGTCAGCCTATCTTTCTGAAGCTTTCTTT. J is TRBJ1-1 and V is TRBV27; D perhaps matches TRBD1 (5 bases). CDR1 MNHEY and CDR2 SMNVEV come from the germline V gene (reference sequence). V dropped 4 bases and J dropped 6 bases, with 27 bases sitting between them. CDR3 length: 18 amino acids.

The chain recombines TRBV9 with TRBJ2-2; no firm D call. From germline, CDR1 is SGDLS and CDR2 YYNGEE. The CDR3 runs 14 residues. Trimming removed 7 bases at V and 3 bases at J, with 13 bases between. The CDR3 DNA reads as TGTGCCAGCGGCTCTACAGCCTACACCGGGGAGCTGTTTTTT. It is translated as CASGSTAYTGELFF.

The chain carries TRBV7-8 and TRBJ2-6; D might be TRBD1 (5 bases). The CDR3 runs to 16 residues. V lost 1 base, J lost 0 bases, and 7 bases lay in between. Looked up from germline, CDR1 is SGHVS and CDR2 is FQNEAQ. This chain's CDR3 is CASSLVRGSGANVLTF. CDR3 nucleotide sequence: TGTGCCAGCAGCTTAGTTAGGGGCTCTGGGGCCAACGTCCTGACTTTC.